The present TCR beta chain was sequenced within a study of human T cells and chemical hapten exposure. The time point is: healthy volunteer bleed at 2 weeks. Sequencing started from total RNA isolated from unfractionated whole blood. The V gene end was trimmed by 5 bases and the J gene end by 4 bases; junction bases not matched to a gene: 20. The CDR3 sequence is 19 residues long. Germline loops: CDR1 SGHTA, CDR2 FQGNSA. TCRdb reanalysed the RACE reads using MiXCR and keeps one entry per CDR3 protein. The table has some 45,000 distinct CDR3 sequences, roughly 4.2% seen once. The specimen sequenced was whole blood. This TCR came from a human donor in good health. Some clones in this sample may be carry-over from other donors' samples. The chain joins TRBV7-2 to TRBJ2-1; 7 bases fit TRBD2. CDR3 in amino acids: CASSTDSTWDRGVYNEQFF. The CDR3 bases are TGTGCCAGCAGCACCGACTCTACCTGGGACCGGGGGGTTTACAATGAGCAGTTCTTC.